Below, 7 T cell receptor beta chains from the same sample are listed, as sequenced in a study of control samples from healthy donors and cancer patients. This table comes from immunoSEQ multiplex PCR, and its TCRdb copy is limited to in-frame clones, with some not included. Counted here are around 250,000 clones, about 80% occurring once; the ten biggest clones make up about an eighth. Sequencing was done on a sample of PBMCs. Every receptor here comes from a woman aged 55-69 years with lung cancer.

This chain links TRBV29-1 with TRBJ2-1; D gene ambiguous. The CDR3 covers 13 residues. In germline, CDR1 is SQVTM, CDR2 ANQGSEA. Between the trimmed V and J ends, which lost 6 bases and 2 bases, there was a span of 11 bases. This CDR3 reads CSVLLGAYNEQFF. CDR3 nucleotides: TGCAGCGTGCTATTAGGTGCCTACAATGAGCAGTTCTTC.

This sequence joins TRBV10-1 and TRBJ2-2; D remains unclear. Trimming stripped 0 bases from V and 9 bases from J, with 8 bases between. CDR1 is WNHNN, CDR2 SYGVQD, per germline (reference sequence). This CDR3 has 13 residues. The CDR3 bases are TGCGCCAGCAGTGAGTCCCCGGGTAGGGAGCTGTTTTTT. This translates into CASSESPGRELFF.

The sample holds one count of this clone. The rearrangement joins TRBV9 to TRBJ2-3; 7 nucleotides match TRBD2. Trimming at V came to 0 bases and at J to 5 bases, leaving 15 bases not matched to a gene. The CDR3 covers 18 residues. From germline, CDR1 is SGDLS and CDR2 YYNGEE. CDR3 sequence: CASSVEGLSREIVDTQYF. As DNA, the CDR3 is TGTGCCAGCAGCGTAGAGGGCCTTTCGCGGGAGATCGTAGATACGCAGTATTTT.

The chain carries TRBV6-2 or TRBV6-3 and TRBJ2-2, with D unresolved. Per germline, CDR1 MNHEY and CDR2 SVGEGT. Trimming took 0 bases from V and 5 from J, leaving 7 bases between them. CDR3 length equals 14 residues. CDR3 coding DNA: TGTGCCAGCAGTTACTCTAGGCAGACCGGGGAGCTGTTTTTT. Translating gives CASSYSRQTGELFF.

This sequence joins TRBV12-2 and TRBJ1-5; TRBD1, the D gene given by the table, was not confirmed from the DNA. TRBV12-2 represents a pseudogene. The CDR3 has 15 amino acids. The CDR3 is CASRHPGQPNQPQHF. Here the CDR3 DNA reads TGTGCAAGTCGCCACCCGGGACAGCCTAATCAGCCCCAGCATTTT.

The V and J genes are TRBV19 and TRBJ2-1; tentative D call: TRBD1 (5 bases). CDR1 and CDR2 (germline): LNHDA, SQIVND (reference sequence). CDR3 size: 13 residues. V was trimmed by 2 bases and J by 3 bases, leaving 5 bases between them. The CDR3 sequence is CASSIQGYNEQFF. In DNA, the CDR3 is TGTGCCAGTAGTATACAGGGCTACAATGAGCAGTTCTTC.

The chain uses TRBV2 and TRBJ1-5; TRBD1 might be the D (6 bases). The germline V and J ends were trimmed by 6 bases and 3 bases, with 15 bases remaining between them. Germline values: CDR1 SNHLY, CDR2 FYNNEI. The CDR3 runs 15 residues. In nucleotides, the CDR3 is TGTGCCAGCAGACGGACAGCGGCGATCAATCAGCCCCAGCATTTT. Protein product: CASRRTAAINQPQHF.